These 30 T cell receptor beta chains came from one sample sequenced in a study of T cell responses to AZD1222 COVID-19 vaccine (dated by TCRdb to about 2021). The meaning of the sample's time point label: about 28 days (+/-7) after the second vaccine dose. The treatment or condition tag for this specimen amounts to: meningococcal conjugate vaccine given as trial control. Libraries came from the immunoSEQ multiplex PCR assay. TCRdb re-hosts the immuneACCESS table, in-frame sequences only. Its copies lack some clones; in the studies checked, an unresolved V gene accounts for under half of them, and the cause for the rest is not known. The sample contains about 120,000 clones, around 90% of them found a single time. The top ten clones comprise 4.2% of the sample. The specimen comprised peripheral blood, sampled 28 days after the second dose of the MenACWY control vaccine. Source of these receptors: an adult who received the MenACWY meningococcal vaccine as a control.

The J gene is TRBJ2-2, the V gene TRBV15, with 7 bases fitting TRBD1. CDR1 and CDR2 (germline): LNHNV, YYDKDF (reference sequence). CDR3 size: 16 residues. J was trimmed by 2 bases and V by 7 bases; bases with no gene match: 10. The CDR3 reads CATISGGQLNTGELFF. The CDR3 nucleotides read TGTGCCACCATCTCAGGGGGACAGCTCAACACCGGGGAGCTGTTTTTT.

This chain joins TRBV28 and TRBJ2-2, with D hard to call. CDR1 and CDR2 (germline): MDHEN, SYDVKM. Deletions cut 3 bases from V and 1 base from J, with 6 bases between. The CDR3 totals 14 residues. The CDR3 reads CASSFVENTGELFF. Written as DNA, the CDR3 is TGTGCCAGCAGTTTTGTAGAGAACACCGGGGAGCTGTTTTTT.

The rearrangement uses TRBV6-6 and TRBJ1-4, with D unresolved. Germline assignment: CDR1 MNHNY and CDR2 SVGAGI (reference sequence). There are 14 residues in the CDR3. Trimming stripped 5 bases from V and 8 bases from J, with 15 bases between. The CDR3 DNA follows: TGTGCCAGCAGTACCCCCCCAGGTGGGGAAAAACTGTTTTTT. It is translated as CASSTPPGGEKLFF.

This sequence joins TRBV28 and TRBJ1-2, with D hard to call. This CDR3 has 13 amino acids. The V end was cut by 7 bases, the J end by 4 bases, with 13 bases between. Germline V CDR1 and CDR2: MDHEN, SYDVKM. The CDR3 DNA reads TGTGCCAGCAATTCCAGACACCCCTATGGCTACACCTTC. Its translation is CASNSRHPYGYTF.

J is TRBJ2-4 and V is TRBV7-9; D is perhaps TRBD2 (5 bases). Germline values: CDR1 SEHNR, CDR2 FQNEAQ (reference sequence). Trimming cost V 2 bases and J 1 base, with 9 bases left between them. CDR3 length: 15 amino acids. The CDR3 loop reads CASSLIGDAKNIQYF. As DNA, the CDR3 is TGTGCCAGCAGCTTAATCGGGGATGCCAAAAACATTCAGTACTTC.

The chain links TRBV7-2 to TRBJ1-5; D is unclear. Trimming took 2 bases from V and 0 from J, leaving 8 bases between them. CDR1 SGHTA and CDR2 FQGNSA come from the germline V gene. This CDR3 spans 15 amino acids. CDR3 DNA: TGTGCCAGCAGCTTATCAGGATATAGCAATCAGCCCCAGCATTTT. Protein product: CASSLSGYSNQPQHF.

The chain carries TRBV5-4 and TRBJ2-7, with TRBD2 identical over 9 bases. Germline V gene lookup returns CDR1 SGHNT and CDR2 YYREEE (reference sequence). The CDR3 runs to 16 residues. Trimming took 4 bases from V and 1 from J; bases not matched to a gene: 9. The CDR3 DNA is TGTGCCAGCAGCCTTAGCGGGAGTTTTCTGTCCTACGAGCAGTACTTC. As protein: CASSLSGSFLSYEQYF.

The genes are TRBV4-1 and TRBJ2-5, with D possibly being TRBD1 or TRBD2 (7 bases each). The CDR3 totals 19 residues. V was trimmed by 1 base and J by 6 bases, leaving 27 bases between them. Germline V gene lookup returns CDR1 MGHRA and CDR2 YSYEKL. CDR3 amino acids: CASSQVLGGDSGTRKTQYF. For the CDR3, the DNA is TGCGCCAGCAGCCAAGTTCTGGGGGGGGACAGCGGTACCAGGAAGACCCAGTACTTC.

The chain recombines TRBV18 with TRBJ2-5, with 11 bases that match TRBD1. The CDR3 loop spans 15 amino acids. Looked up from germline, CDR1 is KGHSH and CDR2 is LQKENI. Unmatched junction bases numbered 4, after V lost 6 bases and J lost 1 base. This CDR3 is CASSPGQGVQETQYF. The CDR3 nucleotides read TGTGCCAGCTCCCCGGGACAGGGGGTCCAAGAGACCCAGTACTTC.

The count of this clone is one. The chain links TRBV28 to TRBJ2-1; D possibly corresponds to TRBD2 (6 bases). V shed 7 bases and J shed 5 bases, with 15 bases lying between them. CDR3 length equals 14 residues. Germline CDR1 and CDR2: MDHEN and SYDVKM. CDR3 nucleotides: TGTGCCAGCAATTTCGGCGGGAACAACAATGAGCAGTTCTTC. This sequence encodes CASNFGGNNNEQFF.

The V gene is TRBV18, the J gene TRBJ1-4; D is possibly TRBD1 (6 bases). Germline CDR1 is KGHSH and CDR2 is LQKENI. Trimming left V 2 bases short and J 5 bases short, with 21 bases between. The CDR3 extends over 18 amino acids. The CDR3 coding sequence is TGTGCCAGCTCACCATTCGAGGAGGGGGGATGGAGGAATGAAAAACTGTTTTTT. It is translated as CASSPFEEGGWRNEKLFF.

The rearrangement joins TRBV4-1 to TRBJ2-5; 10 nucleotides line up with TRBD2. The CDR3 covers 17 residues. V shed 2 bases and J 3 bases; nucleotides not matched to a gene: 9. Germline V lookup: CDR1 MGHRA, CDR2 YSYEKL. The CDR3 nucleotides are TGCGCCAGCAGCCAACCCCGTCCAACTAGCGGGAAAGAGACCCAGTACTTC. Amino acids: CASSQPRPTSGKETQYF.

The CDR3, as DNA: TGTGCCAGCAGTTCCCAGACAGGGGTCTATAGCAATCAGCCCCAGCATTTT. Residues: CASSSQTGVYSNQPQHF. V usage is TRBV6-2 or TRBV6-3 and J usage is TRBJ1-5, with 8 positions matching TRBD1. The CDR3 extends over 17 amino acids. V lost 4 bases, J lost 0 bases, and 8 bases stayed unmatched. Germline CDR1 is MNHEY and CDR2 is SVGEGT.

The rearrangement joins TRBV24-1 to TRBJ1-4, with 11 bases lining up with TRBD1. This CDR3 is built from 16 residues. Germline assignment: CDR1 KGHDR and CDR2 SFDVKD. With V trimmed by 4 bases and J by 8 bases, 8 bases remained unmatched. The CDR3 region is CATSDPGQGAREKLFF. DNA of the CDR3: TGTGCCACCAGTGACCCAGGACAGGGGGCGCGCGAAAAACTGTTTTTT.

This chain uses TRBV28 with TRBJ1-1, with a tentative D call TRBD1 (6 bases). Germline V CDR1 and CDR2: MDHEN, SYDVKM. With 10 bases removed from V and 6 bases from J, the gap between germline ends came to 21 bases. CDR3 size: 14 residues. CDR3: CATMIGNRVAEAFF. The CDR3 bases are TGTGCCACCATGATTGGGAACAGGGTCGCTGAAGCTTTCTTT.

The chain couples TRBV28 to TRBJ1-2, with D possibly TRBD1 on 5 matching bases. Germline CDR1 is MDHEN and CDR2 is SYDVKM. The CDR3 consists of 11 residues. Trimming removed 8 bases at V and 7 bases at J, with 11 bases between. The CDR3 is CASLTVIGYTF. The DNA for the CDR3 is TGTGCCAGCCTGACAGTGATTGGCTACACCTTC.

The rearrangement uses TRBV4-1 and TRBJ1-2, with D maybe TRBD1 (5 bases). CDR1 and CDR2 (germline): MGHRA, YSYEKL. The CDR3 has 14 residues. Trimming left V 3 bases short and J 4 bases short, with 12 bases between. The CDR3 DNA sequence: TGCGCCAGCAGCCAGGGACGGGAGAGCTATGGCTACACCTTC. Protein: CASSQGRESYGYTF.

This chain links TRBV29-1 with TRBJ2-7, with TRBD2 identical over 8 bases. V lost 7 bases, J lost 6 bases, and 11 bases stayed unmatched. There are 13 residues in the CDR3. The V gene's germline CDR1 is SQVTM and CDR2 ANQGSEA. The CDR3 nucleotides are TGCAGCGCCCGTAGCGGGACTCTCGGCGAGCAGTACTTC. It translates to CSARSGTLGEQYF.

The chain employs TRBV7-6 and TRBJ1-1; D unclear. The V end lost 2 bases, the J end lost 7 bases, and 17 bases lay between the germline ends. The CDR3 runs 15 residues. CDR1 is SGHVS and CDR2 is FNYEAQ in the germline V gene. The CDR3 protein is CASSLTPKRTDEAFF. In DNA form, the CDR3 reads TGTGCCAGCAGCTTAACCCCAAAACGGACGGATGAAGCTTTCTTT.

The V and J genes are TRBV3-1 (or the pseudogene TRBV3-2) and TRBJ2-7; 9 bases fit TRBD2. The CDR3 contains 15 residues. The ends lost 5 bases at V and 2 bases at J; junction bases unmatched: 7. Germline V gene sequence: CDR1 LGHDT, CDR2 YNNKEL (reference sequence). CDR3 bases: TGTGCCAGCAGCTTAGGACTAGCGAGCCCCTACGAGCAGTACGTC. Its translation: CASSLGLASPYEQYV.

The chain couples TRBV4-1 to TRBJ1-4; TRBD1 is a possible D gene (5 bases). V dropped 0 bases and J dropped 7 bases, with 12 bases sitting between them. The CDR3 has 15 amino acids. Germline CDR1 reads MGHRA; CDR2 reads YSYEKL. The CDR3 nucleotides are TGCGCCAGCAGCCAAGAAGGGGCCAAGGGTGAAAAACTGTTTTTT. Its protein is CASSQEGAKGEKLFF.

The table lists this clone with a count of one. CDR3 DNA: TGTGCCAGCAGCCGGGATGGGACATCTTATGGCTACACCTTC. Translation: CASSRDGTSYGYTF. This chain uses TRBV7-9 with TRBJ1-2; D is possibly TRBD1 (6 bases). CDR1 is SEHNR, CDR2 FQNEAQ, per germline (reference sequence). The length of the CDR3 is 14 residues. The germline V and J ends were trimmed by 5 bases and 5 bases, with 15 bases remaining between them.

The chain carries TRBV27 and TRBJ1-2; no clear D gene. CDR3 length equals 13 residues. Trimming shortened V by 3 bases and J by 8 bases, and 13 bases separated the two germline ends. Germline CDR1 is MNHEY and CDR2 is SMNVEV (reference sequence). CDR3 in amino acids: CASSLSGAWGYTF. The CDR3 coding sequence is TGTGCCAGCAGTTTGTCGGGCGCGTGGGGCTACACCTTC.

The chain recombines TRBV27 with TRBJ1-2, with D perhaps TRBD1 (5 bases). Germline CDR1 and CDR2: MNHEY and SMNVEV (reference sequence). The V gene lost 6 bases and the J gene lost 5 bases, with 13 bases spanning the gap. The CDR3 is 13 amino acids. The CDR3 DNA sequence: TGTGCCAGCAGCCCATTGGGGGGATATGGCTACACCTTC. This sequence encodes CASSPLGGYGYTF.

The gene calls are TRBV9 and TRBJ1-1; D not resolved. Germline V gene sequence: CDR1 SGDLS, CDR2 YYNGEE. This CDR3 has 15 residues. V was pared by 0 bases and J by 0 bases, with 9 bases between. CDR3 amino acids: CASSVVPTVNTEAFF. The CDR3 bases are TGTGCCAGCAGCGTAGTACCCACAGTGAACACTGAAGCTTTCTTT.

The CDR3 bases are TGTGCCAGCAGCCAGCGGCCCGGGACAGGATTTAGCAATCAGCCCCAGCATTTT. It is translated as CASSQRPGTGFSNQPQHF. The chain combines TRBV4-2 with TRBJ1-5; TRBD1 agrees at 8 bases. Germline CDR1 is LGHNA and CDR2 is YNFKEQ. V was clipped by 3 bases and J by 0 bases; unmatched bases: 10. The CDR3 has 18 residues.

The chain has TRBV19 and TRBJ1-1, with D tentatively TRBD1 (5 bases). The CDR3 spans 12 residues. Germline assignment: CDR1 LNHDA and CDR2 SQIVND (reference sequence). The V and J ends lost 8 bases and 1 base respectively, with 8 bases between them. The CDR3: CASGGGNTEAFF. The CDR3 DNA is TGTGCCAGTGGGGGTGGGAACACTGAAGCTTTCTTT.

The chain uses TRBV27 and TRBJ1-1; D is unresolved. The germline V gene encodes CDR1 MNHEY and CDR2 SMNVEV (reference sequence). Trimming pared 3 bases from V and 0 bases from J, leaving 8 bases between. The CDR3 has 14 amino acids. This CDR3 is CASSFASMNTEAFF. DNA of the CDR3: TGTGCCAGCAGTTTTGCCAGCATGAACACTGAAGCTTTCTTT.

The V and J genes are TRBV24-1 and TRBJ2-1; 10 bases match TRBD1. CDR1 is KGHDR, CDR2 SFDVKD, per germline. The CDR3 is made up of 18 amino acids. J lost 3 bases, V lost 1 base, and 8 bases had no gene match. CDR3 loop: CATSDFQRTGGSYNEQFF. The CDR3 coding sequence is TGTGCCACCAGTGATTTTCAGAGGACAGGGGGAAGCTACAATGAGCAGTTCTTC.

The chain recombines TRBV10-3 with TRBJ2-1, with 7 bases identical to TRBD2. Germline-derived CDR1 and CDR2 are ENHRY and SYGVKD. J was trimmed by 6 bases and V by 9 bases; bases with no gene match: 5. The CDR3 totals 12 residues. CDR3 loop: CAISREINEQFF. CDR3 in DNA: TGTGCCATTTCGCGGGAGATCAATGAGCAGTTCTTC.